This TCR beta chain came from a study of blood T cell repertoires in COVID-19. Study-wide background: Sources were T cells, B-cell-depleted T cells, or PBMCs; the material itself was cDNA or gDNA.

The repertoire was sequenced with immunoSEQ multiplex PCR; TCRdb's copy has only in-frame clones and lacks some. The data contain 200,000 to 250,000 clones, around 90% of them singletons. The sample was PBMCs or T cells enriched from blood (not recorded which). The TCR was taken from a man aged 18 to 35 with acute COVID-19.

The CDR3 DNA is TGCGCCAGCAGCCCCTTTCTAGCGGGAGCCGCAGATACGCAGTATTTT. As protein: CASSPFLAGAADTQYF. The chain recombines TRBV4-1 with TRBJ2-3; 10 bases fit TRBD2. CDR3 length equals 16 residues. In germline, CDR1 is MGHRA, CDR2 YSYEKL. V was pared by 4 bases and J by 4 bases, with 8 bases of the junction left unmatched.